This TCR beta chain derives from a study of cytomegalovirus exposure and HLA in healthy donors. A note on this clone: Its matching antigen is unknown.

Whole-study findings and limits: Earlier findings revealed that most TCR beta V segments proved productive either about 87% or about 30% of the time. Several of the most significant clusters appeared, in a later analysis, to be linked to common viral pathogens. A later analysis showed that HLA-associated TCR beta chains had undergone more clonal expansion than equally common others.

Use of 60 Vbeta and 13 Jbeta primers characterized the PCR. This table comes from immunoSEQ multiplex PCR, and its TCRdb copy is limited to in-frame clones, with some not included. The sample holds about 82,000 clones; roughly 80% are singletons and the top ten take about an eighth. Sequenced sample: PBMCs. This receptor was taken from a human donor in good health.

CDR3 residues: CASSHGTSGADEQYF. The DNA of the CDR3 is TGCGCCAGCAGCCACGGGACTAGCGGGGCAGACGAGCAGTACTTC. The chain has TRBV4-3 and TRBJ2-7, with TRBD2 identical over 13 bases. With 3 bases clipped from V and 5 bases from J, the junction kept 4 bases outside the gene matches. This CDR3 spans 15 amino acids. Germline CDR1 is LGHNA and CDR2 is YSLEER.